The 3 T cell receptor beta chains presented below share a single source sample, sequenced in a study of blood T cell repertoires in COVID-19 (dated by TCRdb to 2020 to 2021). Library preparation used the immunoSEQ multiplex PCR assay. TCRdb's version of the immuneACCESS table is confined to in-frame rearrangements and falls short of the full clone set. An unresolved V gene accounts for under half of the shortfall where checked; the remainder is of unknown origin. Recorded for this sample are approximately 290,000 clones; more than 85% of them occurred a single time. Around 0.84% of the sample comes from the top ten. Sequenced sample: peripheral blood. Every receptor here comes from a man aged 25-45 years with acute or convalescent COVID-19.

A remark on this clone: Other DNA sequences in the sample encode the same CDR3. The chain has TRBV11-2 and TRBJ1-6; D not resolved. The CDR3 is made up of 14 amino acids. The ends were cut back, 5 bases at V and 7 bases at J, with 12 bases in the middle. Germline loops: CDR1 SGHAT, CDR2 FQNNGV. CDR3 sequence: CASSPPYLNSPLHF. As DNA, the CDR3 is TGTGCCAGCAGCCCGCCTTACTTGAATTCACCCCTCCACTTT.

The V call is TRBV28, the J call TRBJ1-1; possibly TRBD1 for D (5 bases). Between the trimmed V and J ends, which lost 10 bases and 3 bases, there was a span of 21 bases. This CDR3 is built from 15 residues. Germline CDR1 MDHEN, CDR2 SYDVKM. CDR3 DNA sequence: TGTGCCACAAATACAGGTCGGGAGGCGTACACTGAAGCTTTCTTT. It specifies CATNTGREAYTEAFF.

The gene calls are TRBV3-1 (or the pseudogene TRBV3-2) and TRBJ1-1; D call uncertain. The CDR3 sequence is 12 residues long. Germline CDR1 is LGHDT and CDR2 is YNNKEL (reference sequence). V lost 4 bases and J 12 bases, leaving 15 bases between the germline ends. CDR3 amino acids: CASSPFGLSTFF. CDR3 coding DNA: TGTGCCAGCAGCCCTTTTGGGCTTTCGACTTTCTTT.